The present T cell receptor beta chain was sequenced within a study of Graves' ophthalmopathy and Graves' hyperthyroidism. About the study: The authors collected peripheral blood at initial diagnosis, before any treatment.

Moderate-to-severe activity, CAS ≥3, NOSPECS ≥4 and a duration under 3 months were seen in donors with ophthalmopathy. Establishment of the diagnosis relied upon clinical symptoms, serum thyroxine, TRAb, thyroid ultrasound and orbital computed tomography. RNA transcripts were the template, and TCR beta CDR3 regions were amplified from them. The authors performed first-round RT-PCR with HTBI primers and then a second-round multiplex PCR. TCRdb processed the multiplex PCR reads anew with MiXCR; each CDR3 protein has one entry. Of some 520,000 distinct CDR3 sequences in the sample, 13% to 15% were seen once. This CDR3 region has 13 residues. The germline V gene encodes CDR1 MNHNS and CDR2 SASEGT. The ends were cut back, 2 bases at V and 9 bases at J, with 10 bases in the middle.

The chain recombines TRBV6-1 with TRBJ2-2; the D is unclear. The sequenced sample was blood. The sequence came from a young woman with Graves' ophthalmopathy. CDR3 DNA sequence: TGTGCCAGCAGTGAATCCGAGTCCCGGGAGCTGTTTTTT. Residues: CASSESESRELFF.